Following are 20 T cell receptor beta chains from one sample sequenced in a study of CD8 T cells in Susac syndrome. The authors reverse transcribed roughly 0.5 to 1 ug RNA with random hexamers. TCRdb re-called the immunoSEQ multiplex PCR reads through MiXCR, storing one row per CDR3 protein. This table holds 200,000 to 250,000 distinct CDR3 sequences, about 95% found once. The sequenced material came from CD4+ T cells from PBMCs. These receptors all come from a human donor with multiple sclerosis.

The J gene is TRBJ2-7, the V gene TRBV5-1; the match to TRBD1 covers 10 bases. CDR1 is SGHRS, CDR2 YFSETQ, per germline. The CDR3 spans 15 residues. Trimming cost V 4 bases and J 2 bases; bases outside gene matches: 6. In DNA form, the CDR3 reads TGCGCCAGCAGCAGGGGGACAGGGGCCACCTACGAGCAGTACTTC. Translation gives CASSRGTGATYEQYF.

The chain links TRBV10-3 to TRBJ2-7; the match to TRBD2 covers 14 bases. Germline loops: CDR1 ENHRY, CDR2 SYGVKD. There are 13 residues in the CDR3. V was clipped by 8 bases and J by 3 bases; unmatched bases: 0. The CDR3 DNA reads TGTGCCATCGGGACTAGCGGGAGCTACGAGCAGTACTTC. It is translated as CAIGTSGSYEQYF.

This rearrangement joins TRBV5-1 to TRBJ2-7, with 7 bases matching TRBD1. The germline V gene has CDR1 SGHRS and CDR2 YFSETQ. Trimming took 0 bases from V and 5 from J; bases not matched to a gene: 8. This CDR3 comprises 15 residues. The CDR3 nucleotides read TGCGCCAGCAGCTTGGCCTTCAGCGACAGGGACGAGCAGTACTTC. Its translation: CASSLAFSDRDEQYF.

CDR3 nucleotide sequence: TGCAGCGTTGAGAATCTTAGCGGGAGGGGAGACACAGATACGCAGTATTTT. It is translated as CSVENLSGRGDTDTQYF. V gene TRBV29-1 combines with J gene TRBJ2-3; 11 bases are shared with TRBD2. V dropped 3 bases and J dropped 2; count of bases not matched to a gene: 10. The germline CDR1 and CDR2 sequences are SQVTM and ANQGSEA. The CDR3 extends over 17 amino acids.

This clonotype showed up just once. The CDR3 DNA reads TGTGCCAGTAGTATAGTTGACAGGGACACTGAAGCTTTCTTT. It translates to CASSIVDRDTEAFF. The chain carries TRBV19 and TRBJ1-1; 7 bases match TRBD1. V shed 1 base, J shed 3 bases, and the junction held 2 bases outside the gene matches. This CDR3 has 14 amino acids. CDR1 and CDR2 (germline): LNHDA, SQIVND (reference sequence).

The chain carries TRBV3-1 and TRBJ2-1; D is unresolved. The V gene lost 8 bases and the J gene lost 10 bases, with 15 bases spanning the gap. Germline CDR1 LGHDT, CDR2 YNNKEL (reference sequence). The CDR3 is 12 residues long. The DNA for the CDR3 is TGTGCCAGCGGAGACTTGGTCCCCGAGCAGTTCTTC. Translated: CASGDLVPEQFF.

The chain couples TRBV6-6 to TRBJ2-1; possibly TRBD1 for D (6 bases). The CDR3 length is 15 residues. The germline gives CDR1 MNHNY, CDR2 SVGAGI (reference sequence). Trimming took 5 bases from V and 4 from J, leaving 15 bases between them. The CDR3 DNA reads TGTGCCAGCAGTCGGTCCCGGGACATATACAATGAGCAGTTCTTC. This sequence encodes CASSRSRDIYNEQFF.

The rearrangement links TRBV29-1 to TRBJ1-2; a weak D match, TRBD1 (6 bases). CDR3 size: 13 residues. From germline, CDR1 is SQVTM and CDR2 ANQGSEA. Deletions cut 3 bases from V and 6 bases from J, with 14 bases between. The CDR3, as DNA: TGCAGCGTTGACGCAGGGGTGTTTAATGGCTACACCTTC. It codes for CSVDAGVFNGYTF.

This clonotype was counted once. The J gene is TRBJ2-1, the V gene TRBV4-2; D not resolved. Germline loops: CDR1 LGHNA, CDR2 YNFKEQ. V lost 1 base and J lost 3, with 4 bases in between. The CDR3 has 13 residues. The CDR3, as DNA: TGTGCCAGCAGCCAAGGGAACTACAATGAGCAGTTCTTC. It yields the protein CASSQGNYNEQFF.

V and J are TRBV28 and TRBJ1-5; TRBD1 might be the D (6 bases). Germline lookup yields CDR1 MDHEN and CDR2 SYDVKM. The V end was cut by 6 bases, the J end by 7 bases, with 22 bases between. This CDR3 spans 16 amino acids. The CDR3 nucleotides are TGTGCCAGCAGCGGCCGGGGGCGCGGAAGGGGGCAGCCCCAGCATTTT. It codes for CASSGRGRGRGQPQHF.

The chain recombines TRBV18 with TRBJ2-5, with D hard to call. From germline, CDR1 is KGHSH and CDR2 LQKENI. V lost 0 bases, J lost 1 base, and 9 bases lay in between. The CDR3 is made up of 15 amino acids. Here the CDR3 reads CASSPPGAGQETQYF. CDR3 nucleotides: TGTGCCAGCTCACCACCCGGTGCAGGCCAAGAGACCCAGTACTTC.

The chain recombines TRBV18 with TRBJ1-3; no definite D call. The CDR3 sequence is 13 residues long. V lost 1 base to trimming and J lost 8 bases, with 9 bases between them. Germline lookup yields CDR1 KGHSH and CDR2 LQKENI. CDR3 sequence reads: CASSPRSLDTIYF. The CDR3 bases are TGTGCCAGCTCACCACGTTCTCTGGACACCATATATTTT.

The rearrangement links TRBV5-4 to TRBJ2-3; 9 bases are a match to TRBD2. CDR1 is SGHNT, CDR2 YYREEE, per germline (reference sequence). V was clipped by 2 bases and J by 0 bases; unmatched bases: 13. The CDR3 length is 19 residues. The CDR3 region is CASSFPLAGLSSSTDTQYF. In nucleotides, the CDR3 is TGTGCCAGCAGCTTCCCACTAGCGGGCCTGTCCTCAAGCACAGATACGCAGTATTTT.

V gene TRBV2 combines with J gene TRBJ2-3, with D possibly matching TRBD1 (5 bases). The germline V gene has CDR1 SNHLY and CDR2 FYNNEI. The CDR3 totals 16 residues. With 7 bases removed from V and 1 base from J, the gap between germline ends came to 18 bases. This chain's CDR3 is CASTRNGALRTDTQYF. CDR3 nucleotide sequence: TGTGCCAGCACCCGCAATGGGGCTCTCCGCACAGATACGCAGTATTTT.

The rearrangement joins TRBV2 to TRBJ2-7; no firm D call. This CDR3 is built from 11 residues. Trimming left V 4 bases short and J 6 bases short, with 7 bases between. Germline V gives CDR1 SNHLY, CDR2 FYNNEI. CDR3 region: CASSGHSEQYF. The DNA for the CDR3 is TGTGCCAGCAGTGGTCACAGCGAGCAGTACTTC.

This chain links TRBV20-1 with TRBJ2-4, with 9 bases aligning to TRBD2. V lost 3 bases, J lost 5 bases, and 8 bases stayed unmatched. Germline CDR1 and CDR2: DFQATT and SNEGSKA (reference sequence). The CDR3 loop spans 15 amino acids. The CDR3 loop reads CSASILAGSENIQYF. The CDR3 DNA follows: TGCAGTGCTAGTATCCTAGCGGGATCGGAAAACATTCAGTACTTC.

The chain combines TRBV30 with TRBJ1-1, with 8 positions matching TRBD1. V was pared by 2 bases and J by 4 bases, with 3 bases of the junction left unmatched. CDR1 is GTSNPN and CDR2 is SVGIG in the germline V gene (reference sequence). The CDR3 extends over 13 amino acids. The CDR3 region has the DNA TGTGCCTGGAGTTTCGACAGGGGCACTGAAGCTTTCTTT. Translation gives CAWSFDRGTEAFF.

The V gene is TRBV9, the J gene TRBJ2-1, with D possibly TRBD2 on 7 matching bases. Per germline, CDR1 SGDLS and CDR2 YYNGEE. The V end was cut by 3 bases, the J end by 2 bases, with 12 bases between. This CDR3 comprises 15 residues. DNA of the CDR3: TGTGCCAGCAGCGGGAGCGGGACACCCTACAATGAGCAGTTCTTC. This encodes CASSGSGTPYNEQFF.

The chain carries TRBV3-1 and TRBJ1-1; D not resolved. In germline, CDR1 is LGHDT, CDR2 YNNKEL (reference sequence). V lost 1 base and J 1 base, leaving 16 bases between the germline ends. This CDR3 spans 17 amino acids. The CDR3 nucleotides read TGTGCCAGCAGCCAAGGGGGAGTCGGGAGGGCGAACACTGAAGCTTTCTTT. This gives the protein CASSQGGVGRANTEAFF.

The chain uses TRBV20-1 and TRBJ2-1, with D possibly matching TRBD1 (6 bases). Germline V gene sequence: CDR1 DFQATT, CDR2 SNEGSKA (reference sequence). The CDR3 length is 14 residues. Between the trimmed V and J ends, which lost 6 bases and 4 bases, there was a span of 16 bases. This chain's CDR3 is CSAAGTNTYNEQFF. The CDR3 DNA sequence: TGCAGTGCCGCCGGGACAAATACTTACAATGAGCAGTTCTTC.